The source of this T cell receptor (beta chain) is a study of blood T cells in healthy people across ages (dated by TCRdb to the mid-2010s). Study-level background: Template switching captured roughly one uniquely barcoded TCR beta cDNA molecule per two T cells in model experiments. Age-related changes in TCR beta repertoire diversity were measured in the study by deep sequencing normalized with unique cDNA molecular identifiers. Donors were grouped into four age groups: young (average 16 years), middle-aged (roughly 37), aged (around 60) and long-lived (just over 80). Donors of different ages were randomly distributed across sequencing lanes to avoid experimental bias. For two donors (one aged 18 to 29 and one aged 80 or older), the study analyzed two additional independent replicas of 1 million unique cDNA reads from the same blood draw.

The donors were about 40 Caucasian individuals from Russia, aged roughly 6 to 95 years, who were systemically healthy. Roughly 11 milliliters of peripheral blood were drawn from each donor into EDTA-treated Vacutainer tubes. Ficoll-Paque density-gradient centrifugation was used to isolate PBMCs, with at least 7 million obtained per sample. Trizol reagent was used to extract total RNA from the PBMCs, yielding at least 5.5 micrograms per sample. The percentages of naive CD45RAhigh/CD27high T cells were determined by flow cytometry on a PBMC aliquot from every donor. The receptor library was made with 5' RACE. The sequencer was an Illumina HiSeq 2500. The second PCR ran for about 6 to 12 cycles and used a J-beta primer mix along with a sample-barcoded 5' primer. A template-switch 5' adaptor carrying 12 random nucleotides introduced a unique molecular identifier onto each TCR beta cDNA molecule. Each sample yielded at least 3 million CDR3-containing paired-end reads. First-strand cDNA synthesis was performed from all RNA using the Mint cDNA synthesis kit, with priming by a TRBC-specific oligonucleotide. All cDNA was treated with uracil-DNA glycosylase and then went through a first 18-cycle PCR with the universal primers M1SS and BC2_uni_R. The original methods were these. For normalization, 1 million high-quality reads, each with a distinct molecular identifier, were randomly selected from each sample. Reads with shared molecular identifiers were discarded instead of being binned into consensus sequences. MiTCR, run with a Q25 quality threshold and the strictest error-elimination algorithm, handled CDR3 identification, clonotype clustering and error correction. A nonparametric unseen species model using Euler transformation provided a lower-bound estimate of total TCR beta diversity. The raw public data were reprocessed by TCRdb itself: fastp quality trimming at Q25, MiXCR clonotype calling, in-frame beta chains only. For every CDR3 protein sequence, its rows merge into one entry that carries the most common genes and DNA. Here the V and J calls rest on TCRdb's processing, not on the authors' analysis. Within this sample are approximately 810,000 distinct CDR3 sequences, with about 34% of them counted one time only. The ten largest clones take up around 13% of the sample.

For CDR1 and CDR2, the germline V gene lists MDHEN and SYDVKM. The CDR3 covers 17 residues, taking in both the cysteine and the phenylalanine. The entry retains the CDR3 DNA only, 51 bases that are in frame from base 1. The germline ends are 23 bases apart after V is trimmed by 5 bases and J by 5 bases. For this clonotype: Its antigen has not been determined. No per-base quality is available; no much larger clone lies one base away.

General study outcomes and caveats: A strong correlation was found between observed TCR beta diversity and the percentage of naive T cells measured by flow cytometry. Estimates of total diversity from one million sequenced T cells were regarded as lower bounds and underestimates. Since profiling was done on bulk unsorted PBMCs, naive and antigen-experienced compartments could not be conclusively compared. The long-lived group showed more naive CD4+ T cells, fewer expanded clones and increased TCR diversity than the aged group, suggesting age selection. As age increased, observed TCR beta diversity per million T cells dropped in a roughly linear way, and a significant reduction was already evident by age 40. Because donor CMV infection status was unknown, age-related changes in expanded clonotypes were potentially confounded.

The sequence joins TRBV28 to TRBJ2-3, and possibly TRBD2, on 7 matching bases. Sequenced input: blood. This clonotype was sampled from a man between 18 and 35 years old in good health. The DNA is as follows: TGTGCCAGCAGTACCCTTAGGGGGGGGGCTTATGGAGATACGCAGTATTTT. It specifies CASSTLRGGAYGDTQYF.